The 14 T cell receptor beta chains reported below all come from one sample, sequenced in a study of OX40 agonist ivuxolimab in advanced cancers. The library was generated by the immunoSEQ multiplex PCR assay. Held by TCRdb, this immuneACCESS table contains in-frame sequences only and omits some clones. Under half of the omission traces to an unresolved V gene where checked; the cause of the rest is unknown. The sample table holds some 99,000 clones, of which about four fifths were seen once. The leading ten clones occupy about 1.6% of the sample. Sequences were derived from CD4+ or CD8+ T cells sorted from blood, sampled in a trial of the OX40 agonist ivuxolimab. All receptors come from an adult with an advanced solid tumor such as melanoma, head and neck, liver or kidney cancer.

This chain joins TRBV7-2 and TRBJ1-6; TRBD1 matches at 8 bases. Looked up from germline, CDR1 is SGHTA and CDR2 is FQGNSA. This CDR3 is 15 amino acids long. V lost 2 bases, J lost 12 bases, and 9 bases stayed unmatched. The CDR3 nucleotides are TGTGCCAGCAGCTTAAGTCCAGGGGGCGGGGGACCCCTCCACTTT. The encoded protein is CASSLSPGGGGPLHF.

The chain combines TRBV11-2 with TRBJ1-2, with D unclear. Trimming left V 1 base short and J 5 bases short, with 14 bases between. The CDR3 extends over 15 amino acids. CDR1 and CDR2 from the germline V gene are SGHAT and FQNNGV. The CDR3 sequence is CASSLAFRQEYGYTF. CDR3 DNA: TGTGCCAGCAGCTTAGCGTTTAGGCAGGAATATGGCTACACCTTC.

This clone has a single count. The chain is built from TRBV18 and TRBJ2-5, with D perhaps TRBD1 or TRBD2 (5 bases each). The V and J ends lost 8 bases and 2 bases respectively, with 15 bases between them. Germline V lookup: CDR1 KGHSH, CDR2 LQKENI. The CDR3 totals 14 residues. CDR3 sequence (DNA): TGTGCCAGCCATTCTGGTGGGGGTCAAGAGACCCAGTACTTC. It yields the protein CASHSGGGQETQYF.

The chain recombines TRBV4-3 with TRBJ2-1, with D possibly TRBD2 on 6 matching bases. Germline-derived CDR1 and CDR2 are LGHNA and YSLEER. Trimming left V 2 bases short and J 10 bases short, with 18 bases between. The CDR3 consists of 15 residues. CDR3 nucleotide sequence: TGCGCCAGCAGCCAACTCGGCGGGGTTGCGGGGGAGCAGTTCTTC. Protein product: CASSQLGGVAGEQFF.

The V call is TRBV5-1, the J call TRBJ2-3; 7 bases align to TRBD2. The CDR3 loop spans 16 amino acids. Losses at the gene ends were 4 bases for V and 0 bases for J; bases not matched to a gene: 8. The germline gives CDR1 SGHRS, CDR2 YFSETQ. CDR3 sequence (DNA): TGCGCCAGCAGCGTGGGGACTAAAGCTAGCACAGATACGCAGTATTTT. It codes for CASSVGTKASTDTQYF.

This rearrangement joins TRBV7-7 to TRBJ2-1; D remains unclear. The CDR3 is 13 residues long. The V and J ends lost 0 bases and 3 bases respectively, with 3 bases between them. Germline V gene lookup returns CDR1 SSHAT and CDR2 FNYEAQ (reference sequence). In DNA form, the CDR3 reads TGTGCCAGCAGCTTAGCCCTCTACAATGAGCAGTTCTTC. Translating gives CASSLALYNEQFF.

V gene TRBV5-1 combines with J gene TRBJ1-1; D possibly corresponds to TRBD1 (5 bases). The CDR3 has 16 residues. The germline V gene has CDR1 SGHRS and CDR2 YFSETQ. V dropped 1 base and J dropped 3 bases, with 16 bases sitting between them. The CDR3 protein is CASSLFPQGGDTEAFF. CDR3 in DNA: TGCGCCAGCAGCTTGTTCCCTCAGGGCGGGGACACTGAAGCTTTCTTT. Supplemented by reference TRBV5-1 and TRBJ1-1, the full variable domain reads KAGVTQTPRYLIKTRGQQVTLSCSPISGHRSVSWYQQTPGQGLQFLFEYFSETQRNKGNFPGRFSGRQFSNSRSEMNVSTLELGDSALYLCASSLFPQGGDTEAFFGQGTRLTVV.

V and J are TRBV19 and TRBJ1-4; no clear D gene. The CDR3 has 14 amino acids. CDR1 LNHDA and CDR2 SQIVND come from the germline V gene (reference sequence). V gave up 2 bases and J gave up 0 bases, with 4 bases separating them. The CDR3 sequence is CASSILATNEKLFF. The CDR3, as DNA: TGTGCCAGTAGTATACTTGCAACTAATGAAAAACTGTTTTTT.

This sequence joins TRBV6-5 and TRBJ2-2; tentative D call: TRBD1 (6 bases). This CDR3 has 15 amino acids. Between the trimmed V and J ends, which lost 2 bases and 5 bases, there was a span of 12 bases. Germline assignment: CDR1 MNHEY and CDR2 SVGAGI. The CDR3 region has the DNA TGTGCCAGCAGTTACCAGGGGCTGGCAACCGGGGAGCTGTTTTTT. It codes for CASSYQGLATGELFF.

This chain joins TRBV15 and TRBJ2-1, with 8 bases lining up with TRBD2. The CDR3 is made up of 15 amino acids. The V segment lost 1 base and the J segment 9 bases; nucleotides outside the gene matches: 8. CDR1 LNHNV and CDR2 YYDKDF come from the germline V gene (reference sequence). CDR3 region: CATSRGSGVGGEQFF. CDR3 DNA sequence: TGTGCCACCAGCAGAGGTAGCGGGGTGGGGGGTGAGCAGTTCTTC.

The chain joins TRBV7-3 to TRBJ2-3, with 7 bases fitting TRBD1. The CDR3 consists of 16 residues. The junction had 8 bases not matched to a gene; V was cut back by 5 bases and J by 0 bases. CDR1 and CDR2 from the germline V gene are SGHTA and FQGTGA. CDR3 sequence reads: CASSARTGPSTDTQYF. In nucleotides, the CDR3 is TGTGCCAGCAGCGCCCGGACAGGCCCGAGCACAGATACGCAGTATTTT.

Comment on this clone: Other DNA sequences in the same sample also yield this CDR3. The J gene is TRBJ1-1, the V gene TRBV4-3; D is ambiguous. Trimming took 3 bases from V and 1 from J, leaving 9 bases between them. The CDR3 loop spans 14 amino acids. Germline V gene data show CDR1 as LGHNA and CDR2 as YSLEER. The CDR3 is CASSQTTANTEAFF. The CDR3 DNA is TGCGCCAGCAGCCAGACTACAGCGAACACTGAAGCTTTCTTT.

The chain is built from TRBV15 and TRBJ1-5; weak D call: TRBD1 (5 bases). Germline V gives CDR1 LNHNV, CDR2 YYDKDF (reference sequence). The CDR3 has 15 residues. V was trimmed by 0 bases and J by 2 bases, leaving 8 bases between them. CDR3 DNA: TGTGCCACCAGCAGAGATCAGGGTCGCAATCAGCCCCAGCATTTT. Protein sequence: CATSRDQGRNQPQHF.

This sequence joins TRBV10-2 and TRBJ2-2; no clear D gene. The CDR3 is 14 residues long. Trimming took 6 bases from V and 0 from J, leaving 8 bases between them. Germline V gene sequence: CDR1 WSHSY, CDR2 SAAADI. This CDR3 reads CASRGISNTGELFF. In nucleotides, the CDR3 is TGCGCCAGCAGGGGCATATCGAACACCGGGGAGCTGTTTTTT.